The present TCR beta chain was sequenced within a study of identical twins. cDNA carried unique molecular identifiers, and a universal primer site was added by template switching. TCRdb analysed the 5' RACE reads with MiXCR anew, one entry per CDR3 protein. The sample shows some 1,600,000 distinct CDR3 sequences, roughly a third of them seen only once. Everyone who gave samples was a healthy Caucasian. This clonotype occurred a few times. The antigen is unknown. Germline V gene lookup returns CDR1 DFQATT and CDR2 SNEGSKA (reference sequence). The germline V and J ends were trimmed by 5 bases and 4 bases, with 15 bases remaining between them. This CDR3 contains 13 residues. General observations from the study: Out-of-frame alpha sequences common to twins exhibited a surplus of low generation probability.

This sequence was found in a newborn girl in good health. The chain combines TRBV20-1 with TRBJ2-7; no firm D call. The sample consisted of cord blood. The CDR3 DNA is TGCAGTGCTCATGGGCCGGCCGGATACGAGCAGTACTTC. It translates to CSAHGPAGYEQYF.